This T cell receptor beta chain was documented in a study of CD8 T cells in Susac syndrome. A quantity of about 0.5 to 1 ug RNA underwent reverse transcription using random hexamers. TCRdb reprocessed the immunoSEQ multiplex PCR reads via MiXCR and lists one record per CDR3 protein. The sample includes 350,000 to 550,000 distinct CDR3 sequences, more than 80% of them seen just once. Sequenced sample: CD8+ T cells from PBMCs. This TCR derives from a human donor with multiple sclerosis.

In nucleotides, the CDR3 is TGTGCCAGCAGGTCCCTCGTGGGCAACGCGGTGGGGCAGTACTTC. It specifies CASRSLVGNAVGQYF. The chain uses TRBV2 and TRBJ2-7; no reliable D call. The V and J ends lost 6 bases and 9 bases respectively, with 24 bases between them. CDR1 SNHLY and CDR2 FYNNEI come from the germline V gene. The CDR3 has 15 amino acids.